This T cell receptor (beta chain) was sequenced for a study of cytomegalovirus exposure and HLA in healthy donors. The sample holds a few counts of this clone. No antigen is known for it. Study-level results: Analysis was performed later, and it showed HLA-associated TCR beta chains to be more clonally expanded than equally common others. CMV serostatus alone was available as immune exposure information. Later on, an analysis showed TCR association rates differing by HLA locus, with DRB1 the most and HLA-C the fewest.

Primers for the PCR totalled 60 Vbeta and 13 Jbeta. Generated by immunoSEQ multiplex PCR, the TCRdb table keeps only in-frame clones and is missing some. The table has roughly 100,000 clones, about 16% seen once; the top ten hold roughly 0.8%. Trimming removed 3 bases at V and 10 bases at J, with 18 bases between. The CDR3 is made up of 14 amino acids. Germline V CDR1 and CDR2: MDHEN, SYDVKM. Sequencing was performed on PBMCs. V gene TRBV28 combines with J gene TRBJ1-2; no firm D call. The clonotype comes from a female donor in good health and CMV-seronegative. The CDR3 DNA reads TGTGCCAGCAGTTTTACCCCTGCGGCCGTTAACTACACCTTC. Protein sequence: CASSFTPAAVNYTF.